The subject of this entry is one TCR beta chain. Its target antigen remains unknown. One base away there is no much larger clone; base qualities are not given. This record belongs to a study of T cell changes during pregnancy in multiple sclerosis (dated by TCRdb to between 2017 and 2020). About the full investigation: The study examined how the T cell repertoire changed over the course of pregnancy in women with multiple sclerosis.

CDR1 and CDR2 (SGHNT, YYREEE) derive from the germline V gene (reference sequence). CDR3 length: 15 amino acids, cysteine to phenylalanine. The sequence is cut down to CDR3 DNA, 45 bases in frame from base 1. Trimming at the junction amounts to 1 base on V and 1 base on J, and the germline ends lie 12 bases apart. Receptors were amplified or captured by the immunoSEQ multiplex PCR assay. TCRdb took this table from immuneACCESS and kept in-frame rearrangements with V and J called. Such tables lack part of the clones; where checked against another copy, unresolved V genes explain under half of the gap, and the rest is unexplained. The sample table lists about 76,000 clones, 93% of them with a count of one. The ten largest account for over 2% of the sample.

The source is a female donor with multiple sclerosis, enrolled in a pregnancy study. Sample: peripheral blood, taken in the second trimester of pregnancy. The sequence is built from TRBV5-4 and TRBJ2-7, and the D gene may be TRBD1, 5 bases matching. The nucleotide sequence is TGTGCCAGCAGCTTGCAAACGACAGCATCCTACGAGCAGTACTTC. This codes for CASSLQTTASYEQYF. When the CDR3 is completed using the reference TRBV5-4 and TRBJ2-7 genes on either side, the full variable domain is ETGVTQSPTHLIKTRGQQVTLRCSSQSGHNTVSWYQQALGQGPQFIFQYYREEENGRGNFPPRFSGLQFPNYSSELNVNALELDDSALYLCASSLQTTASYEQYFGPGTRLTVT.